This TCR beta chain was retrieved from a study of blood T cell repertoires in COVID-19. Germline V gene lookup returns CDR1 KGHSH and CDR2 LQKENI. The CDR3 is made up of 16 amino acids. V lost 0 bases and J lost 0, with 11 bases in between. Seattle patients were enrolled during active infection and followed longitudinally. This table comes from immunoSEQ multiplex PCR, and its TCRdb copy is limited to in-frame clones, with some not included. This table has just over 250,000 clones, around nine tenths appearing once. The J gene is TRBJ1-1, the V gene TRBV18; D unclear. The sequenced sample consisted of peripheral blood. The receptor was derived from a woman in her seventies with COVID-19, enrolled during active disease. DNA of the CDR3: TGTGCCAGCTCACCACCTTCGAGACAAATGAACACTGAAGCTTTCTTT. It specifies CASSPPSRQMNTEAFF.